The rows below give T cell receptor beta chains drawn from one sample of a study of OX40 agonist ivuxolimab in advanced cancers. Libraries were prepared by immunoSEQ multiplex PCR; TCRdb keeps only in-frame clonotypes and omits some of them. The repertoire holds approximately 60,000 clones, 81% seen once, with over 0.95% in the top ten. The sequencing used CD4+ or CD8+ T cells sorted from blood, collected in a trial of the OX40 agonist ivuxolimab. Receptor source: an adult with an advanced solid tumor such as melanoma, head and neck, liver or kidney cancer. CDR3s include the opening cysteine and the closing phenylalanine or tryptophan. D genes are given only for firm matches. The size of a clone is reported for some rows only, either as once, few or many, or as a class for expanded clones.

CDR3aa: CASSIRRVGTEAFF; CDR3nt: TGTGCCAGTAGTATACGGCGGGTGGGCACTGAAGCTTTCTTT; len: 14; d_gene: NA; j_gene: TRBJ1-1; v_gene: TRBV19; abundance: NA
CDR3aa: CASSLASWHLNQPQHF; CDR3nt: TGTGCCAGCAGCTTGGCTAGTTGGCATTTGAATCAGCCCCAGCATTTT; len: 16; d_gene: NA; j_gene: TRBJ1-5; v_gene: TRBV5-6; abundance: NA
CDR3aa: CASSIGVGGTGELFF; CDR3nt: TGTGCCAGTAGTATAGGGGTTGGGGGAACCGGGGAGCTGTTTTTT; len: 15; d_gene: NA; j_gene: TRBJ2-2; v_gene: TRBV19; abundance: NA
CDR3aa: CASSSSTSSYEQYF; CDR3nt: TGCGCCAGCAGCTCCTCGACTAGCTCCTACGAGCAGTACTTC; len: 14; d_gene: NA; j_gene: TRBJ2-7; v_gene: TRBV5-1; abundance: once
CDR3aa: CATSSTTFSGNTIYF; CDR3nt: TGTGCCACCAGCAGTACAACATTCTCTGGAAACACCATATATTTT; len: 15; d_gene: NA; j_gene: TRBJ1-3; v_gene: TRBV15; abundance: NA
CDR3aa: CAWSEGSGANVLTF; CDR3nt: TGTGCCTGGAGTGAGGGCTCTGGGGCCAACGTCCTGACTTTC; len: 14; d_gene: NA; j_gene: TRBJ2-6; v_gene: TRBV30; abundance: NA
CDR3aa: CASSLGLAGEDTQYF; CDR3nt: TGCGCCAGCAGCTTGGGACTAGCGGGGGAGGATACGCAGTATTTT; len: 15; d_gene: TRBD2; j_gene: TRBJ2-3; v_gene: TRBV5-1; abundance: NA
CDR3aa: CASSEAQGAQGEQYF; CDR3nt: TGTGCCAGCAGTGAAGCCCAGGGGGCGCAAGGCGAGCAGTACTTC; len: 15; d_gene: TRBD1; j_gene: TRBJ2-7; v_gene: TRBV2; abundance: NA
CDR3aa: CASNSEVDRGADTQYF; CDR3nt: TGTGCCAGCAACTCGGAGGTCGACAGGGGCGCAGATACGCAGTATTTT; len: 16; d_gene: TRBD1; j_gene: TRBJ2-3; v_gene: TRBV5-6; abundance: NA
CDR3aa: CAISEGLFRQGTEAFF; CDR3nt: TGTGCCATCAGTGAAGGGTTGTTTAGACAGGGGACTGAAGCTTTCTTT; len: 16; d_gene: TRBD1; j_gene: TRBJ1-1; v_gene: TRBV10-3; abundance: NA
CDR3aa: CASSFGTSDNSPLHF; CDR3nt: TGTGCCAGCAGCTTTGGGACATCGGATAATTCACCCCTCCACTTT; len: 15; d_gene: NA; j_gene: TRBJ1-6; v_gene: TRBV7-3; abundance: NA
CDR3aa: CASSPGREETQYF; CDR3nt: TGTGCCAGCAGCCCTGGGAGGGAAGAGACCCAGTACTTC; len: 13; d_gene: TRBD2; j_gene: TRBJ2-5; v_gene: TRBV7-2; abundance: NA
CDR3aa: CASSLVSSGATYEQYF; CDR3nt: TGCGCCAGCAGCTTGGTTAGTTCAGGGGCTACCTACGAGCAGTACTTC; len: 16; d_gene: NA; j_gene: TRBJ2-7; v_gene: TRBV5-1; abundance: NA
CDR3aa: CASSSTGWETQYF; CDR3nt: TGTGCCAGCAGCTCGACAGGGTGGGAGACCCAGTACTTC; len: 13; d_gene: TRBD1; j_gene: TRBJ2-5; v_gene: TRBV5-5; abundance: NA
CDR3aa: CASRVGRSNTEAFF; CDR3nt: TGTGCCAGCAGGGTGGGACGGTCGAACACTGAAGCTTTCTTT; len: 14; d_gene: NA; j_gene: TRBJ1-1; v_gene: TRBV5-4; abundance: NA
CDR3aa: CASSNSGGSYNEQFF; CDR3nt: TGCGCCAGCAGCAATTCCGGGGGCTCCTACAATGAGCAGTTCTTC; len: 15; d_gene: NA; j_gene: TRBJ2-1; v_gene: TRBV5-1; abundance: NA
CDR3aa: CASSNRGLEETQYF; CDR3nt: TGTGCCAGTAGTAACAGGGGGCTGGAAGAGACCCAGTACTTC; len: 14; d_gene: TRBD1; j_gene: TRBJ2-5; v_gene: TRBV19; abundance: NA
CDR3aa: CASSLGAPRSNQPQHF; CDR3nt: TGTGCCAGCAGCTTAGGGGCACCCCGTAGCAATCAGCCCCAGCATTTT; len: 16; d_gene: NA; j_gene: TRBJ1-5; v_gene: TRBV2; abundance: once
CDR3aa: CASSLGQLNTEAFF; CDR3nt: TGTGCCAGCAGCTTAGGGCAGCTAAACACTGAAGCTTTCTTT; len: 14; d_gene: NA; j_gene: TRBJ1-1; v_gene: TRBV7-9; abundance: NA
CDR3aa: CASSEVYQALRVNTEAFF; CDR3nt: TGTGCCAGCAGTGAAGTTTACCAGGCCCTACGTGTAAACACTGAAGCTTTCTTT; len: 18; d_gene: NA; j_gene: TRBJ1-1; v_gene: TRBV2; abundance: NA
CDR3aa: CASSSYPGHGELFF; CDR3nt: TGTGCCAGCAGTTCCTATCCGGGACACGGGGAGCTGTTTTTT; len: 14; d_gene: NA; j_gene: TRBJ2-2; v_gene: TRBV27; abundance: once
CDR3aa: CASSLDRNSYEQYF; CDR3nt: TGTGCCAGCAGCTTAGATCGAAACAGCTACGAGCAGTACTTC; len: 14; d_gene: NA; j_gene: TRBJ2-7; v_gene: TRBV11-2; abundance: NA
CDR3aa: CASRTSRAVAFF; CDR3nt: TGTGCCAGCAGGACCTCCAGGGCGGTGGCTTTCTTT; len: 12; d_gene: NA; j_gene: TRBJ1-1; v_gene: TRBV2; abundance: NA
CDR3aa: CASSVDRGHSGNTIYF; CDR3nt: TGTGCCAGCAGTGTCGACAGGGGACACTCTGGAAACACCATATATTTT; len: 16; d_gene: TRBD1; j_gene: TRBJ1-3; v_gene: TRBV6-1; abundance: NA
CDR3aa: CASSLRGAYNSPLHF; CDR3nt: TGTGCCAGCAGTCTGCGGGGGGCCTATAATTCACCCCTCCACTTT; len: 15; d_gene: NA; j_gene: TRBJ1-6; v_gene: TRBV27; abundance: medium-sized
CDR3aa: CATSRDPRTGEQYF; CDR3nt: TGTGCCACCAGCAGAGATCCAAGGACAGGGGAGCAGTACTTC; len: 14; d_gene: TRBD1; j_gene: TRBJ2-7; v_gene: TRBV15; abundance: NA
CDR3aa: CASSERIESSYEQYF; CDR3nt: TGTGCCAGCAGTGAAAGGATAGAGAGCTCCTACGAGCAGTACTTC; len: 15; d_gene: NA; j_gene: TRBJ2-7; v_gene: TRBV6-1; abundance: NA
CDR3aa: CASSLVKGQETQYF; CDR3nt: TGTGCCAGCAGCTTGGTAAAGGGCCAAGAGACCCAGTACTTC; len: 14; d_gene: NA; j_gene: TRBJ2-5; v_gene: TRBV5-4; abundance: few
CDR3aa: CASSSSGTGGTEAFF; CDR3nt: TGTGCCAGCAGTTCTTCCGGGACAGGGGGCACTGAAGCTTTCTTT; len: 15; d_gene: TRBD1; j_gene: TRBJ1-1; v_gene: TRBV6-5; abundance: NA
CDR3aa: CSARWSLGLFF; CDR3nt: TGCAGTGCTAGGTGGAGCCTGGGGCTGTTTTTT; len: 11; d_gene: NA; j_gene: TRBJ1-4; v_gene: TRBV20-1; abundance: once
CDR3aa: CSVEEVQGQGEAFF; CDR3nt: TGCAGCGTTGAAGAAGTCCAGGGGCAGGGTGAAGCTTTCTTT; len: 14; d_gene: NA; j_gene: TRBJ1-1; v_gene: TRBV29-1; abundance: NA
CDR3aa: CASRRPAGYGYGYTF; CDR3nt: TGTGCCAGTAGGCGCCCCGCTGGATATGGCTATGGCTACACCTTC; len: 15; d_gene: NA; j_gene: TRBJ1-2; v_gene: TRBV19; abundance: NA
CDR3aa: CAWRGSENTIYF; CDR3nt: TGTGCCTGGAGGGGGTCAGAAAACACCATATATTTT; len: 12; d_gene: NA; j_gene: TRBJ1-3; v_gene: TRBV30; abundance: NA
CDR3aa: CASSSPYRVSQPQHF; CDR3nt: TGTGCCAGCAGTTCACCCTACAGGGTAAGCCAGCCCCAGCATTTT; len: 15; d_gene: NA; j_gene: TRBJ1-5; v_gene: TRBV6-1; abundance: few
CDR3aa: CASSPGGGTDTQYF; CDR3nt: TGTGCCAGCAGTCCGGGGGGAGGGACAGATACGCAGTATTTT; len: 14; d_gene: TRBD2; j_gene: TRBJ2-3; v_gene: TRBV4-2; abundance: NA